This T cell receptor beta chain came from a study of blood T cells in healthy people across ages. For the second PCR, which ran for about 7 to 11 cycles, a sample-barcoded 5' primer and a J-beta primer mix were used. With 12 random nucleotides, a template-switch adaptor tagged each individual cDNA molecule. Any given sample supplied a minimum of 2.5 million CDR3-containing paired-end reads. TCRdb ran MiXCR on the 5' RACE reads and lists one entry per CDR3 protein. Counted here are 1,500,000 or so distinct CDR3 sequences, approximately 59% occurring once; the ten biggest clones make up 6.5% to 8.5%. Source material: blood. The clonotype originates from a man aged 18 to 30 in good health.

DNA for the CDR3: TGTGCCAGCAGTTTCAAGGGGGGGGACTACGAGCAGTACTTC. Amino acids: CASSFKGGDYEQYF. The gene calls are TRBV12-3 or TRBV12-4 and TRBJ2-4; D is possibly TRBD2 (7 bases). The J call may be mistaken, given a closer DNA end match to TRBJ2-7. The CDR3 length is 14 residues.